This T cell receptor beta chain was found in a study of regulatory T cells in long-lasting Graves disease. Broader study findings: Limited sample numbers may have lowered accuracy.

In regard to this clonotype: The antigen is unknown.

Documented time point: persistent/refractory GD, antithyroid drugs over 5 years with positive TRAb. After RNA was extracted from PBMCs, the TCR library was made from it. Peripheral blood, at 8 to 9 milliliters, went into EDTA tubes. Through Arm-PCR of CDR3 regions and iRepertoire HTBI primers, TCR beta libraries were built. From the multiplex PCR reads, TCRdb called clonotypes with MiXCR, one entry per CDR3 protein. The repertoire holds about 290,000 distinct CDR3 sequences, 20% to 25% seen once, with just over 55% in the top ten. CDR3 length: 16 amino acids. Trimming pared 5 bases from V and 5 bases from J, leaving 19 bases between. Per the germline V gene, CDR1 is SGHKS and CDR2 is YYEKEE (reference sequence).

The specimen was peripheral blood mononuclear cells (PBMCs), collected when the disease was refractory, from a patient treated with antithyroid drugs. The chain uses TRBV5-5 and TRBJ2-2, with D unresolved. The sequence was collected from a female donor with Graves disease. CDR3 amino acids: CASSTEAAIGTGELFF. CDR3 nucleotide sequence: TGTGCCAGCAGTACCGAGGCCGCGATTGGTACCGGGGAGCTGTTTTTT.